The 15 T cell receptor beta chains below come from one sample, sequenced in a study of response to subunit inactivated influenza vaccine. One entry per CDR3 protein, called by TCRdb with MiXCR from the RT-PCR reads. This sample has hundreds of thousands of distinct CDR3 sequences, with approximately 11% found just once. Specimen: PBMCs from blood, collected about 6 weeks after vaccination. The receptor source for this set is a man in his forties or fifties who received an inactivated influenza vaccine.

This clonotype was seen a few times. CDR3 protein: CASTRGDSSGNTIYF. CDR3 in DNA: TGTGCCAGCACCCGCGGAGATAGCTCTGGAAACACCATATATTTT. The gene calls are TRBV9 and TRBJ1-3; D call uncertain. The CDR3 has 15 amino acids. V lost 6 bases and J 0 bases, leaving 13 bases between the germline ends. Germline V gene data show CDR1 as SGDLS and CDR2 as YYNGEE.

This clonotype has more than one count but fewer than ten. The V and J genes are TRBV27 and TRBJ1-5, with 9 bases matching TRBD1. The germline V gene encodes CDR1 MNHEY and CDR2 SMNVEV (reference sequence). The length of the CDR3 is 15 residues. J was trimmed by 6 bases and V by 0 bases; bases with no gene match: 3. Here the CDR3 reads CASSLSGTGFQPQHF. In DNA form, the CDR3 reads TGTGCCAGCAGTTTATCCGGGACAGGGTTTCAGCCCCAGCATTTT.

This clonotype was observed a handful of times. The chain joins TRBV28 to TRBJ2-2; D is undetermined. Trimming cost V 2 bases and J 4 bases, with 14 bases left between them. CDR3 length: 16 residues. Germline V lookup: CDR1 MDHEN, CDR2 SYDVKM. The CDR3 coding sequence is TGTGCCAGCAGTTTAGTACGGGTAGCAGGCACCGGGGAGCTGTTTTTT. Protein sequence: CASSLVRVAGTGELFF.

The J gene is TRBJ2-1, the V gene TRBV20-1; 10 bases align to TRBD1. The V segment lost 0 bases and the J segment 5 bases; nucleotides outside the gene matches: 10. The CDR3 runs to 17 residues. Germline CDR1 reads DFQATT; CDR2 reads SNEGSKA (reference sequence). The CDR3 here is CSARDPLTGGGHNEQFF. CDR3 DNA: TGCAGTGCTAGAGATCCATTGACAGGGGGCGGCCACAATGAGCAGTTCTTC.

The chain couples TRBV5-1 to TRBJ2-7, with 9 positions matching TRBD1. The CDR3 is 14 residues long. CDR1 and CDR2 (germline): SGHRS, YFSETQ. V lost 4 bases and J lost 2; bases outside the gene matches: 4. Here the CDR3 reads CASSATGGTYEQYF. CDR3 coding DNA: TGCGCCAGCAGCGCGACAGGGGGAACCTACGAGCAGTACTTC.

This clonotype showed up just a few times. The chain joins TRBV29-1 to TRBJ1-2; D is perhaps TRBD1 (6 bases). Germline V gene sequence: CDR1 SQVTM, CDR2 ANQGSEA. The length of the CDR3 is 13 residues. V was trimmed by 6 bases and J by 2 bases, leaving 13 bases between them. CDR3 DNA sequence: TGCAGCGTCTTTAATCAGGGGAACTATGGCTACACCTTC. Translating gives CSVFNQGNYGYTF.

This clonotype was seen a few times. The chain combines TRBV3-1 with TRBJ2-7, with TRBD2 matching 7 bases. Trimming cost V 3 bases and J 3 bases; bases outside gene matches: 2. The CDR3 spans 13 residues. Germline CDR1 and CDR2: LGHDT and YNNKEL (reference sequence). The CDR3 sequence: CASSHGGGYEQYF. CDR3 in DNA: TGTGCCAGCAGCCATGGCGGGGGCTACGAGCAGTACTTC.

This clonotype was seen many times. CDR3 DNA sequence: TGTGCCATCAGTGCCGCAAAAACCTTTAGCGGGGGCAACTACGAGCAGTACTTC. As protein: CAISAAKTFSGGNYEQYF. This chain connects TRBV10-3 to TRBJ2-7; 9 nucleotides line up with TRBD2. CDR3 length: 18 residues. Trimming cost V 4 bases and J 3 bases; bases outside gene matches: 16. CDR1 is ENHRY and CDR2 is SYGVKD in the germline V gene.

The V and J genes are TRBV6-2 or TRBV6-3 and TRBJ2-7, with D tentatively TRBD2 (5 bases). The germline V gene encodes CDR1 MNHEY and CDR2 SVGEGT. Trimming took 5 bases from V and 0 from J, leaving 14 bases between them. This CDR3 region has 15 residues. CDR3 in DNA: TGTGCCAGCAGTCCGGGGATTCTTACCTCCTACGAGCAGTACTTC. This gives the protein CASSPGILTSYEQYF.

The gene calls are TRBV20-1 and TRBJ2-1, with D uncertain. Trimming took off 0 bases at V and 0 bases at J, with 15 bases between the two ends. Germline CDR1 reads DFQATT; CDR2 reads SNEGSKA (reference sequence). This CDR3 is built from 17 residues. This CDR3 is CSARDLGAHSSYNEQFF. Written as DNA, the CDR3 is TGCAGTGCTAGAGATCTTGGTGCGCATAGCTCCTACAATGAGCAGTTCTTC.

This rearrangement joins TRBV29-1 to TRBJ2-7; TRBD1 might be the D (5 bases). Germline CDR1 reads SQVTM; CDR2 reads ANQGSEA. Trimming stripped 2 bases from V and 2 bases from J, with 13 bases between. The CDR3 runs to 14 residues. This chain's CDR3 is CSVEKGRAPYEQYF. Written as DNA, the CDR3 is TGCAGCGTTGAAAAGGGCAGGGCGCCCTACGAGCAGTACTTC.

CDR3: CASRYSSENYNEQFF. CDR3 sequence (DNA): TGTGCCAGCAGGTATTCTAGCGAGAACTACAATGAGCAGTTCTTC. The rearrangement links TRBV6-5 to TRBJ2-1; a possible D gene is TRBD2 (6 bases). Germline assignment: CDR1 MNHEY and CDR2 SVGAGI. This CDR3 contains 15 residues. With 6 bases removed from V and 3 bases from J, the gap between germline ends came to 15 bases.

CDR3 DNA: TGCGCCAGCAGCTTGGTCGGGCAGGGGGCAAACATTCAGTACTTC. This translates into CASSLVGQGANIQYF. The chain couples TRBV5-1 to TRBJ2-4, with 8 bases identical to TRBD1. V was pared by 0 bases and J by 6 bases, with 5 bases of the junction left unmatched. The germline CDR1 and CDR2 sequences are SGHRS and YFSETQ. This CDR3 spans 15 amino acids.

This clonotype was counted only a few times. The CDR3 bases are TGTGCCACCAGTGGCACACAGGATGATAACTATGGCTACACCTTC. As protein: CATSGTQDDNYGYTF. The chain joins TRBV24-1 to TRBJ1-2; TRBD1 is a possible D gene (5 bases). CDR1 is KGHDR and CDR2 is SFDVKD in the germline V gene. The CDR3 length is 15 residues. V was trimmed by 5 bases and J by 1 base, leaving 13 bases between them.

Many counts were recorded for this clonotype. The chain links TRBV20-1 to TRBJ1-5; D not certain. The V and J ends lost 3 bases and 2 bases respectively, with 8 bases between them. The CDR3 runs 13 residues. Germline V lookup: CDR1 DFQATT, CDR2 SNEGSKA (reference sequence). The CDR3 loop reads CSASRSGNQPQHF. DNA for the CDR3: TGCAGTGCTAGTCGCAGCGGCAATCAGCCCCAGCATTTT.